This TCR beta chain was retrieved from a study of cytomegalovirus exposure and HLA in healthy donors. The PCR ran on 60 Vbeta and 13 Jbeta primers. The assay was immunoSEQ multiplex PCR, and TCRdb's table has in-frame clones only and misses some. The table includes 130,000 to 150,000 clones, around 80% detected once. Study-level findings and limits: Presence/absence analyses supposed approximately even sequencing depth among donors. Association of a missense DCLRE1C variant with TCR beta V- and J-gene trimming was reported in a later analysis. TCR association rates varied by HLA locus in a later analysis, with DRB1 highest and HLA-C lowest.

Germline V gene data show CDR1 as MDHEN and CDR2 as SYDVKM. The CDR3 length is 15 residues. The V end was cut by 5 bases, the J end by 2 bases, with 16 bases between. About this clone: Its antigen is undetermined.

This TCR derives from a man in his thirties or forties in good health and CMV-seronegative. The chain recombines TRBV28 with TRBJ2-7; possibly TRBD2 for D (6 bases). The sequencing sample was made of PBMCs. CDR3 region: CASSQYDGLTYEQYF. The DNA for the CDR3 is TGTGCCAGCAGTCAATACGACGGACTAACCTACGAGCAGTACTTC.